These 21 T cell receptor beta chains were all obtained from the same sample, sequenced in a study of cytomegalovirus exposure and HLA in healthy donors. This PCR relied on a set of 60 Vbeta primers and 13 Jbeta primers. TCRdb's table, derived via immunoSEQ multiplex PCR, lists solely in-frame clones and lacks some. The sample has around 140,000 clones; approximately 80% are singletons. Sequencing input: PBMCs. The receptor source for this set is a woman between 18 and 29 years old in good health and CMV-seropositive.

This clone was recorded only once. This chain uses TRBV7-2 with TRBJ1-2; D gene uncertain. This CDR3 has 15 amino acids. Per germline, CDR1 SGHTA and CDR2 FQGNSA. Trimming stripped 1 base from V and 4 bases from J, with 13 bases between. The CDR3 sequence is CASSLEGGHRYGYTF. The CDR3 DNA reads as TGTGCCAGCAGCTTAGAGGGAGGGCACCGCTATGGCTACACCTTC.

As to this clone: A read error may produce the germline difference seen at one junction end. The chain carries TRBV9 and TRBJ1-2; no definite D call. Germline V lookup: CDR1 SGDLS, CDR2 YYNGEE. The CDR3 is made up of 13 amino acids. For the CDR3, the DNA is TGTGCCAGCAGCGTAGATTTGGGAGGGCCCTTCGCCTTC. Translation gives CASSVDLGGPFAF. Based on the CDR3 plus reference TRBV9 and TRBJ1-2, the full variable domain is DSGVTQTPKHLITATGQRVTLRCSPRSGDLSVYWYQQSLDQGLQFLIQYYNGEERAKGNILERFSAQQFPDLHSELNLSSLELGDSALYFCASSVDLGGPFAFGSGTRLTVV.

This chain joins TRBV23-1 and TRBJ2-2, with D unresolved. TRBV23-1 is known as an ORF, though its function is uncertain. The germline V and J ends were trimmed by 2 bases and 5 bases, with 12 bases remaining between them. The CDR3 has 15 residues. The CDR3 region is CASSQTRTVTGELFF. CDR3 DNA: TGCGCCAGCAGTCAAACCCGAACAGTTACCGGGGAGCTGTTTTTT.

This chain links TRBV30 with TRBJ1-1; TRBD1 matches 7 bases. The CDR3 covers 14 residues. Losses at the gene ends were 3 bases for V and 11 bases for J; bases not matched to a gene: 15. CDR1 and CDR2 (germline): GTSNPN, SVGIG (reference sequence). CDR3 bases: TGTGCCTGGAGGGTAAGACAGGGTGAAGTAACGGCTTTCTTT. Translating it yields CAWRVRQGEVTAFF.

This clone is a singleton in its sample. V and J are TRBV11-2 and TRBJ1-2; D unresolved. CDR3 size: 14 residues. The V end lost 5 bases, the J end lost 9 bases, and 19 bases lay between the germline ends. Germline V gene sequence: CDR1 SGHAT, CDR2 FQNNGV. The CDR3 region has the DNA TGTGCCAGCAGCCCCCGTGGGTCGGTGACAAGCTACACCTTC. Its protein is CASSPRGSVTSYTF.

The chain links TRBV30 to TRBJ2-2, with D hard to call. Between the trimmed V and J ends, which lost 0 bases and 5 bases, there was a span of 7 bases. This CDR3 is 13 amino acids long. Germline CDR1 GTSNPN, CDR2 SVGIG (reference sequence). The CDR3 DNA follows: TGTGCCTGGAGTGTACGCGGAACCGGGGAGCTGTTTTTT. This gives the protein CAWSVRGTGELFF.

The rearrangement links TRBV11-2 to TRBJ2-1; the match to TRBD2 covers 9 bases. J was trimmed by 8 bases and V by 3 bases; bases with no gene match: 11. The CDR3 is 16 residues long. The germline V gene encodes CDR1 SGHAT and CDR2 FQNNGV. CDR3 amino acids: CASSFTRGGGADEQFF. Here the CDR3 DNA reads TGTGCCAGCAGCTTCACCAGGGGCGGGGGGGCCGATGAGCAGTTCTTC.

The genes are TRBV11-2 and TRBJ2-5, with TRBD1 matching 10 bases. The germline V gene encodes CDR1 SGHAT and CDR2 FQNNGV. The CDR3 sequence is 15 residues long. J lost 0 bases, V lost 5 bases, and 3 bases had no gene match. Here the CDR3 reads CASSMDRGYQETQYF. In nucleotides, the CDR3 is TGTGCCAGCAGCATGGACAGGGGGTACCAAGAGACCCAGTACTTC. The full variable domain, its missing parts supplied by reference TRBV11-2 and TRBJ2-5, is EAGVAQSPRYKIIEKRQSVAFWCNPISGHATLYWYQQILGQGPKLLIQFQNNGVVDDSQLPKDRFSAERLKGVDSTLKIQPAKLEDSAVYLCASSMDRGYQETQYFGPGTRLLVL.

V gene TRBV5-4 combines with J gene TRBJ2-1; the match to TRBD1 covers 9 bases. This CDR3 is built from 15 residues. The trim removed 3 bases at V and 3 bases at J, leaving 4 bases unmatched. The V gene's germline CDR1 is SGHNT and CDR2 YYREEE (reference sequence). The DNA of the CDR3 is TGTGCCAGCAGCTCGGGACAGGGAGGCTACAATGAGCAGTTCTTC. It specifies CASSSGQGGYNEQFF.

The rearrangement links TRBV30 to TRBJ1-1; D is possibly TRBD1 (6 bases). The CDR3 covers 16 residues. Trimming removed 3 bases at V and 7 bases at J, with 24 bases between. CDR1 is GTSNPN and CDR2 is SVGIG in the germline V gene (reference sequence). The CDR3 coding sequence is TGTGCCTGGAGCCTCACAGGGAAGGGCCTGAGAGTTGAAGCTTTCTTT. Translation gives CAWSLTGKGLRVEAFF.

This clone occurred a few times. The genes are TRBV5-1 and TRBJ1-5; TRBD1 matches at 9 bases. V trimming: 5 bases; J trimming: 0 bases; junction bases outside the gene matches: 3. Germline V lookup: CDR1 SGHRS, CDR2 YFSETQ. The CDR3 extends over 15 amino acids. Written as DNA, the CDR3 is TGCGCCAGCAGATGGACAGGGGATAGCAATCAGCCCCAGCATTTT. Translation: CASRWTGDSNQPQHF.

The chain recombines TRBV10-2 with TRBJ1-2; D may be TRBD1 (5 bases). Per germline, CDR1 WSHSY and CDR2 SAAADI. Between the trimmed V and J ends, which lost 4 bases and 4 bases, there was a span of 16 bases. The CDR3 runs to 15 residues. The CDR3 loop reads CASSGVSGVGYGYTF. The CDR3 DNA follows: TGCGCCAGCAGTGGGGTTTCGGGGGTCGGCTATGGCTACACCTTC.

This clone occurred once. J is TRBJ1-4 and V is TRBV5-1, with 9 bases that match TRBD1. The germline CDR1 and CDR2 sequences are SGHRS and YFSETQ. Unmatched junction bases numbered 12, after V lost 5 bases and J lost 10 bases. The CDR3 is 15 amino acids. In DNA form, the CDR3 reads TGCGCCAGCAGACAATCCGGGACAGGGACGGGAAAACTGTTTTTT. Translating gives CASRQSGTGTGKLFF.

The chain combines TRBV28 with TRBJ1-4; 8 bases align to TRBD1. J lost 7 bases, V lost 8 bases, and 9 bases had no gene match. The length of the CDR3 is 14 residues. Germline CDR1 is MDHEN and CDR2 is SYDVKM. CDR3 protein: CASGEDRVGEKLFF. The DNA of the CDR3 is TGTGCCAGCGGCGAGGACAGGGTTGGTGAAAAACTGTTTTTT. Variable domain in full (rest from reference TRBV28 and TRBJ1-4): DVKVTQSSRYLVKRTGEKVFLECVQDMDHENMFWYRQDPGLGLRLIYFSYDVKMKEKGDIPEGYSVSREKKERFSLILESASTNQTSMYLCASGEDRVGEKLFFGSGTQLSVL.

The genes are TRBV9 and TRBJ1-3; D gene uncertain. V was shortened by 1 base and J by 6 bases, with 8 bases between the two germline ends. Germline CDR1 is SGDLS and CDR2 is YYNGEE. This CDR3 region has 13 residues. As DNA, the CDR3 is TGTGCCAGCAGCGTATCAGGTGCAAACACCATATATTTT. Translation gives CASSVSGANTIYF.

The CDR3 loop is CASSGEGQPGLIYEQYF. DNA of the CDR3: TGTGCCAGCAGTGGGGAAGGGCAACCGGGACTCATCTACGAGCAGTACTTC. The rearrangement joins TRBV2 to TRBJ2-7, with D possibly matching TRBD2 (6 bases). The CDR3 covers 17 residues. Trimming removed 4 bases at V and 3 bases at J, with 22 bases between. Looked up from germline, CDR1 is SNHLY and CDR2 is FYNNEI.

This clone was observed once. J is TRBJ2-5 and V is TRBV11-2; 15 nucleotides match TRBD2. V trimming: 3 bases; J trimming: 5 bases; junction bases outside the gene matches: 7. Germline CDR1 and CDR2: SGHAT and FQNNGV. This CDR3 has 17 residues. CDR3 protein: CASSLGGLAGGWETQYF. As DNA, the CDR3 is TGTGCCAGCAGCTTGGGGGGACTAGCGGGGGGTTGGGAGACCCAGTACTTC. The full variable domain, rest sourced from reference TRBV11-2 and TRBJ2-5, is EAGVAQSPRYKIIEKRQSVAFWCNPISGHATLYWYQQILGQGPKLLIQFQNNGVVDDSQLPKDRFSAERLKGVDSTLKIQPAKLEDSAVYLCASSLGGLAGGWETQYFGPGTRLLVL.

The rearrangement links TRBV5-1 to TRBJ1-2; no reliable D call. Trimming took 0 bases from V and 6 from J, leaving 15 bases between them. The CDR3 loop spans 15 amino acids. Germline CDR1 is SGHRS and CDR2 is YFSETQ. In DNA, the CDR3 is TGCGCCAGCAGCTTGGTATCTGACCTCGGGGATGGCTACACCTTC. Residues: CASSLVSDLGDGYTF.

The chain links TRBV7-6 to TRBJ2-1; 11 bases agree with TRBD2. The CDR3 totals 16 residues. Germline V gives CDR1 SGHVS, CDR2 FNYEAQ. The V gene end was trimmed by 2 bases and the J gene end by 9 bases; junction bases not matched to a gene: 9. The DNA for the CDR3 is TGTGCCAGCAGCTTAATAGCGGGGGGGCCGGTTGGTGAGCAGTTCTTC. Its protein is CASSLIAGGPVGEQFF.

J is TRBJ2-2 and V is TRBV18; tentatively, D is TRBD1 (6 bases). Germline V CDR1 and CDR2: KGHSH, LQKENI. V lost 6 bases to trimming and J lost 7 bases, with 12 bases between them. CDR3 length equals 13 residues. The CDR3 bases are TGTGCCAGCTCGCCCATGGACAGCGGGGAGCTGTTTTTT. As protein: CASSPMDSGELFF.

The chain employs TRBV30 and TRBJ1-2; D ambiguous. Looked up from germline, CDR1 is GTSNPN and CDR2 is SVGIG (reference sequence). The CDR3 spans 12 residues. V dropped 2 bases and J dropped 3 bases, with 7 bases sitting between them. The CDR3 region has the DNA TGTGCCTGGAGTCCAAGCCACTATGGCTACACCTTC. Its protein is CAWSPSHYGYTF.